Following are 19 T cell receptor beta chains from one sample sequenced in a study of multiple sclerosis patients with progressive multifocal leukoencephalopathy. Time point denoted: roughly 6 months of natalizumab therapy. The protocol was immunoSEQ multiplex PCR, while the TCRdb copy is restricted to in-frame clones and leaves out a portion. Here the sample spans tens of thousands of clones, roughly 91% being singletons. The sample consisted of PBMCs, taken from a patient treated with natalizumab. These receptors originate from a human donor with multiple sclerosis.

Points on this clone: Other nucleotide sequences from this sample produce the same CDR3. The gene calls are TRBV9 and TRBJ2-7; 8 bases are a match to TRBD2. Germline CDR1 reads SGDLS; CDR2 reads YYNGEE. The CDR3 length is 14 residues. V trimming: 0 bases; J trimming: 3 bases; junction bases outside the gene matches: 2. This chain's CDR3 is CASSVGLAGYEQYF. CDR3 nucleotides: TGTGCCAGCAGCGTAGGCCTAGCGGGCTACGAGCAGTACTTC.

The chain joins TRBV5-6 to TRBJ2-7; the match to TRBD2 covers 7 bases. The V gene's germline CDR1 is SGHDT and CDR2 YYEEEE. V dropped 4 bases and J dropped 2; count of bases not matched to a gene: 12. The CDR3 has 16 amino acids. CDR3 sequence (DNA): TGTGCCAGCAGCCCCCGGGGAGGGGAAAAAACCTACGAGCAGTACTTC. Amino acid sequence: CASSPRGGEKTYEQYF.

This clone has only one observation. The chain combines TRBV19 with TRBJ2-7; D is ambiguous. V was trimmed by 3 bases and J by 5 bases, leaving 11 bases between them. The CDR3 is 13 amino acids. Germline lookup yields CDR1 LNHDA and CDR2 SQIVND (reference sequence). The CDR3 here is CASSIHSENEQYF. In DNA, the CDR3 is TGTGCCAGTAGTATTCACAGTGAAAACGAGCAGTACTTC.

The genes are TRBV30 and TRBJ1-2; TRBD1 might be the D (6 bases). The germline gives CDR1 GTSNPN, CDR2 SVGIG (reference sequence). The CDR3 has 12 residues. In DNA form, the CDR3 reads TGTGTCGGACCGAACAGGGCTAATGGCTACACCTTC. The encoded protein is CVGPNRANGYTF.

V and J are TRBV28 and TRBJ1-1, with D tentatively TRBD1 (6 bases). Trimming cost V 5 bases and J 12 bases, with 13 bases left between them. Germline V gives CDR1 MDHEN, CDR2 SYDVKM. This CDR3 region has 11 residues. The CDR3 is CASSLRQVPFF. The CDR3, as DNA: TGTGCCAGCAGTCTACGACAGGTTCCTTTCTTT.

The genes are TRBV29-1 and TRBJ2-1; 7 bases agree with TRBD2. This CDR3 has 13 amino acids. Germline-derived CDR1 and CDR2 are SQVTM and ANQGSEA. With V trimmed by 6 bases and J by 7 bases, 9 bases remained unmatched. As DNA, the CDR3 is TGCAGCGTGGCCCCCGGCGGGGGTAATGAGCAGTTCTTC. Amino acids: CSVAPGGGNEQFF.

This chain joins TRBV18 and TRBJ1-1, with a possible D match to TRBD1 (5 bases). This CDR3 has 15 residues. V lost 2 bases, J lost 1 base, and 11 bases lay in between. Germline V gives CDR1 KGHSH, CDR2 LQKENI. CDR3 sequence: CASSPKGQENTEAFF. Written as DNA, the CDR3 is TGTGCCAGCTCACCAAAGGGGCAGGAGAACACTGAAGCTTTCTTT.

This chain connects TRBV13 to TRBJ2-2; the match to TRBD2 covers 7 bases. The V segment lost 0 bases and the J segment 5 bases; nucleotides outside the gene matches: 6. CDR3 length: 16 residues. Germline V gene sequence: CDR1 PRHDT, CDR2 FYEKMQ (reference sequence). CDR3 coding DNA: TGTGCCAGCAGCTTAGGCCGCGGGGGAGGAACCGGGGAGCTGTTTTTT. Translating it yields CASSLGRGGGTGELFF.

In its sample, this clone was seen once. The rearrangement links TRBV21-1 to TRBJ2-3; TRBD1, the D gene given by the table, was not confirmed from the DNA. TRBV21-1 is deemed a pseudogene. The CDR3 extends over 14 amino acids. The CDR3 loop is CARKQGAFTDTQYF. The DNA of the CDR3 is TGTGCCAGGAAACAGGGGGCGTTCACAGATACGCAGTATTTT.

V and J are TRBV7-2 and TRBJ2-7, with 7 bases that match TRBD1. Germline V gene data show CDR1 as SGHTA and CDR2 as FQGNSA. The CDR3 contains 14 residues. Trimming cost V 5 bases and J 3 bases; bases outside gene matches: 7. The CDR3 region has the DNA TGTGCCAGCAGCCCAGGACAGGTGGACTACGAGCAGTACTTC. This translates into CASSPGQVDYEQYF.

In nucleotides, the CDR3 is TGTGCCATCAGTGGGACTAGCGGGACCCGCGCGAACACCGGGGAGCTGTTTTTT. Protein: CAISGTSGTRANTGELFF. The rearrangement links TRBV10-3 to TRBJ2-2; 12 bases line up with TRBD2. CDR1 ENHRY and CDR2 SYGVKD come from the germline V gene. The CDR3 loop spans 18 amino acids. J gave up 0 bases and V 4 bases, and 6 bases lay outside the gene matches.

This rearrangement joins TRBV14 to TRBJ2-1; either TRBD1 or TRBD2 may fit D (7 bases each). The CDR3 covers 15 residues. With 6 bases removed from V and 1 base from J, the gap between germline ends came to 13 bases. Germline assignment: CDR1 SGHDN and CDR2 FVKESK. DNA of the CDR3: TGTGCCAGCAGGCAGGGGGGGATGTCCTACAATGAGCAGTTCTTC. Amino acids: CASRQGGMSYNEQFF. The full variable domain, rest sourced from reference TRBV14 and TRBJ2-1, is EAGVTQFPSHSVIEKGQTVTLRCDPISGHDNLYWYRRVMGKEIKFLLHFVKESKQDESGMPNNRFLAERTGGTYSTLKVQPAELEDSGVYFCASRQGGMSYNEQFFGPGTRLTVL.

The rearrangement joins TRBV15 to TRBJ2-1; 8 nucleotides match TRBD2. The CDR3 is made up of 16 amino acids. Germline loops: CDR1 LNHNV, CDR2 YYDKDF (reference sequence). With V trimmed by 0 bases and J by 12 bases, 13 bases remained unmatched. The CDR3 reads CATSREPGGVASVQFF. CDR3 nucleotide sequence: TGTGCCACCAGCAGAGAGCCGGGAGGGGTCGCCTCGGTGCAGTTCTTC.

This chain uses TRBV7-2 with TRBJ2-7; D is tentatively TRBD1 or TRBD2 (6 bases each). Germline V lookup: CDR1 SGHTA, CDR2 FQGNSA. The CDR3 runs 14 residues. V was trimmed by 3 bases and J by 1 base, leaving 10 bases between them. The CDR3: CASSLGAGSYEQYF. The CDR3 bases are TGTGCCAGCAGCTTGGGGGCGGGATCCTACGAGCAGTACTTC.

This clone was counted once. The CDR3 DNA follows: TGTGCCAGCAGCTTAGCGGGAGTATACGAGACCCAGTACTTC. This encodes CASSLAGVYETQYF. The chain links TRBV7-9 to TRBJ2-5; a possible D gene is TRBD2 (5 bases). Trimming left V 0 bases short and J 5 bases short, with 10 bases between. Germline V gene sequence: CDR1 SEHNR, CDR2 FQNEAQ (reference sequence). The CDR3 sequence is 14 residues long.

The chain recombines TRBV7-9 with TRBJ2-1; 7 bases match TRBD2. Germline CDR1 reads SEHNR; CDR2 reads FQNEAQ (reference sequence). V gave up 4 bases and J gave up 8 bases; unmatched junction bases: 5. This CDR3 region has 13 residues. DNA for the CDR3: TGTGCCAGCAGCTACGGGGGGAGGGATGAGCAGTTCTTC. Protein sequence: CASSYGGRDEQFF.

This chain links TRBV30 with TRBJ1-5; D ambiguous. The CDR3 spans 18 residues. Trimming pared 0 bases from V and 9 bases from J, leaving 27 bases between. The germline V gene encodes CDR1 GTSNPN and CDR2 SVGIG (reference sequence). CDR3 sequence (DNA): TGTGCCTGGAGTGTACGCCGTATTCGGTCCGCCGGATCAGGGCCCCAGCATTTT. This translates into CAWSVRRIRSAGSGPQHF.

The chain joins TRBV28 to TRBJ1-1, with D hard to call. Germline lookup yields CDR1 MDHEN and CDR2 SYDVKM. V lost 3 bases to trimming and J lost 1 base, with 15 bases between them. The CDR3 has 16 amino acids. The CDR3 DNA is TGTGCCAGCAGTTTCCCGGAGAGGTGGGAGAACACTGAAGCTTTCTTT. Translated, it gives CASSFPERWENTEAFF.

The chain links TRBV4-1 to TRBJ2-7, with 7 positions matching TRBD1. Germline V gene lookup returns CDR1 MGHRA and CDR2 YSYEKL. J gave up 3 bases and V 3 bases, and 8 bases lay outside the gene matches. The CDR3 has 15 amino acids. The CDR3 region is CASSHNGQDNYEQYF. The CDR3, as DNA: TGCGCCAGCAGCCACAACGGACAGGACAACTACGAGCAGTACTTC.